This passage covers 20 T cell receptor beta chains from one sample sequenced in a study of response to subunit inactivated influenza vaccine (dated by TCRdb to 2017 to 2018). Library construction relied on RT-PCR. These reads were obtained on an Illumina HiSeq 2500. Clones were called with MiXCR by TCRdb after fastp trimmed the public reads at Q25, and only in-frame beta chains were retained. CDR3 protein sequences are deduplicated, and each keeps its most common genes and DNA. For this sample the table gives roughly 520,000 distinct CDR3 sequences, of which roughly 23% were detected only once. About 1.9% of the sample is taken by the ten largest. Sample: CD4+ T cells sorted from PBMCs, taken 4 to 6 days after vaccination. Receptor source: a man aged 45-65 years who received an inactivated influenza vaccine. Donor details come from another sample of the same person, matched by shared clones.

This clonotype was counted only a few times. The chain uses TRBV3-1 and TRBJ1-4; 8 bases line up with TRBD1. The CDR3 runs to 15 residues. CDR1 is LGHDT and CDR2 is YNNKEL in the germline V gene (reference sequence). Trimming took 5 bases from V and 8 from J; bases not matched to a gene: 10. CDR3 coding DNA: TGTGCCAGCAGCATATCGGACAGGGTCCACGAAAAACTGTTTTTT. This encodes CASSISDRVHEKLFF.

This clonotype was recorded a few times. The V call is TRBV7-2, the J call TRBJ2-1; D may correspond to TRBD1 or TRBD2 (5 bases each). This CDR3 has 16 residues. Germline CDR1 is SGHTA and CDR2 is FQGNSA. Between the trimmed V and J ends, which lost 1 base and 0 bases, there was a span of 10 bases. The CDR3 coding sequence is TGTGCCAGCAGCTTAGGTGGGACCGGCTCCTACAATGAGCAGTTCTTC. Translating it yields CASSLGGTGSYNEQFF. The whole variable domain, filled in from reference TRBV7-2 and TRBJ2-1, reads GAGVSQSPSNKVTEKGKDVELRCDPISGHTALYWYRQSLGQGLEFLIYFQGNSAPDKSGLPSDRFSAERTGGSVSTLTIQRTQQEDSAVYLCASSLGGTGSYNEQFFGPGTRLTVL.

The genes are TRBV28 and TRBJ2-1; no reliable D call. Trimming removed 6 bases from V and 7 bases from J, with 16 bases in between. The germline gives CDR1 MDHEN, CDR2 SYDVKM. The CDR3 extends over 14 amino acids. CDR3: CASSQELVGNEQFF. Here the CDR3 DNA reads TGTGCCAGCAGCCAAGAACTGGTAGGAAATGAGCAGTTCTTC.

V is TRBV5-1 and J is TRBJ1-6; D gene ambiguous. Trimming took 0 bases from V and 8 from J, leaving 12 bases between them. CDR1 and CDR2 (germline): SGHRS, YFSETQ. The CDR3 covers 15 residues. The CDR3 reads CASSLDFATYSPLHF. The CDR3 coding sequence is TGCGCCAGCAGCTTGGATTTCGCGACCTATTCACCCCTCCACTTT.

The J gene is TRBJ1-5, the V gene TRBV25-1; D gene unclear. The germline gives CDR1 MGHDK, CDR2 SYGVNS. V was clipped by 3 bases and J by 1 base, with 10 bases between them. CDR3 length: 15 amino acids. The chain's CDR3 is CASSDRRQSNQPQHF. CDR3 coding DNA: TGTGCCAGCAGTGACAGACGGCAAAGCAATCAGCCCCAGCATTTT.

This clonotype showed up just once. The chain links TRBV7-3 to TRBJ2-7; TRBD1 agrees at 9 bases. This CDR3 region has 14 residues. J lost 6 bases, V lost 5 bases, and 8 bases had no gene match. Per germline, CDR1 SGHTA and CDR2 FQGTGA. CDR3 sequence (DNA): TGTGCCAGCAGCCCGGAACAGGGGGCGCGCGAGCAGTACTTC. As protein: CASSPEQGAREQYF. Looking up the rest from reference TRBV7-3 and TRBJ2-7 gives the full variable domain: GAGVSQTPSNKVTEKGKYVELRCDPISGHTALYWYRQSLGQGPEFLIYFQGTGAADDSGLPNDRFFAVRPEGSVSTLKIQRTERGDSAVYLCASSPEQGAREQYFGPGTRLTVT.

This clonotype occurred a few times. This chain links TRBV12-3 or TRBV12-4 with TRBJ2-7, with TRBD1 matching 7 bases. V gave up 7 bases and J gave up 0 bases; unmatched junction bases: 9. The CDR3 runs 15 residues. The CDR3 DNA sequence: TGTGCCAGCATGACCGGGACAGCTAACTCCTACGAGCAGTACTTC. Protein product: CASMTGTANSYEQYF.

This clonotype showed up just a few times. The chain carries TRBV29-1 and TRBJ1-2; D is possibly TRBD1 (5 bases). Germline V gene sequence: CDR1 SQVTM, CDR2 ANQGSEA. Trimming removed 4 bases at V and 8 bases at J, with 14 bases between. The CDR3 covers 12 residues. CDR3 nucleotide sequence: TGCAGCGTTGGTTCTGGGGCCTTAGGCTACACCTTC. Translating gives CSVGSGALGYTF.

The V call is TRBV5-1, the J call TRBJ2-1; TRBD2 aligns across 7 bases. The CDR3 totals 16 residues. After removal of 4 bases from V and 7 bases from J, the junction contained 14 bases not matched to a gene. The germline gives CDR1 SGHRS, CDR2 YFSETQ. CDR3 nucleotides: TGCGCCAGCAGCGCGACTTGCGGGGGAGTAGGAAATGAGCAGTTCTTC. Encoded protein: CASSATCGGVGNEQFF.

The chain is built from TRBV4-1 and TRBJ1-4; D call uncertain. Germline-derived CDR1 and CDR2 are MGHRA and YSYEKL. V was shortened by 1 base and J by 7 bases, with 10 bases between the two germline ends. This CDR3 region has 14 residues. The CDR3 reads CASSQVGEGEKLFF. As DNA, the CDR3 is TGCGCCAGCAGCCAAGTTGGGGAAGGTGAAAAACTGTTTTTT.

V and J are TRBV29-1 and TRBJ1-3, with D hard to call. Germline V gene lookup returns CDR1 SQVTM and CDR2 ANQGSEA. There are 15 residues in the CDR3. Trimming left V 3 bases short and J 0 bases short, with 12 bases between. The DNA for the CDR3 is TGCAGCGTTGACCCGGGTCTGAGCTCTGGAAACACCATATATTTT. Its protein product is CSVDPGLSSGNTIYF.

The rearrangement links TRBV12-3 or TRBV12-4 to TRBJ2-7; 11 nucleotides agree with TRBD1. CDR3 size: 12 residues. V was pared by 7 bases and J by 9 bases, with 5 bases of the junction left unmatched. The CDR3 bases are TGTGCCAGCACCCGCGGGACAGGGGGGCAGTACTTC. This gives the protein CASTRGTGGQYF.

This clonotype was observed a single time. The chain carries TRBV27 and TRBJ2-1, with D hard to call. This CDR3 comprises 12 residues. Germline V gene data show CDR1 as MNHEY and CDR2 as SMNVEV (reference sequence). Trimming took off 1 base at V and 9 bases at J, with 7 bases between the two ends. Here the CDR3 reads CASSLYMGEQFF. The CDR3 DNA follows: TGTGCCAGCAGTTTATACATGGGTGAGCAGTTCTTC.

This clonotype has more than one count but fewer than ten. This rearrangement joins TRBV5-1 to TRBJ2-3; 11 bases align to TRBD2. The V and J ends lost 7 bases and 4 bases, in that order; junction bases with no gene match: 11. This CDR3 has 16 amino acids. Germline CDR1 is SGHRS and CDR2 is YFSETQ. The CDR3 sequence is CASSGLAGGGADTQYF. DNA of the CDR3: TGCGCCAGCTCCGGTCTAGCGGGAGGTGGTGCAGATACGCAGTATTTT.

The chain joins TRBV5-8 to TRBJ2-5; D is unclear. In germline, CDR1 is SGHTS, CDR2 YDEGEE. The CDR3 has 15 residues. The V end lost 2 bases, the J end lost 3 bases, and 14 bases lay between the germline ends. CDR3 nucleotides: TGTGCCAGCAGCTTAGGCGCCAACCTAGAAGAGACCCAGTACTTC. Protein product: CASSLGANLEETQYF.

This clonotype was counted many times. The J gene is TRBJ2-3, the V gene TRBV10-3; the D gene is possibly TRBD2 (6 bases). V was shortened by 10 bases and J by 3 bases, with 11 bases between the two germline ends. CDR1 is ENHRY and CDR2 is SYGVKD in the germline V gene. CDR3 length: 12 amino acids. DNA of the CDR3: TGTGCCACCCACGGGGGAACAGATACGCAGTATTTT. It translates to CATHGGTDTQYF.

The gene calls are TRBV4-2 and TRBJ2-3, with TRBD2 matching 13 bases. The J segment lost 0 bases and the V segment lost 5 bases, leaving 11 bases of the junction unmatched. The germline V gene has CDR1 LGHNA and CDR2 YNFKEQ. The CDR3 totals 19 residues. DNA of the CDR3: TGTGCCAGCAGCATCACCGGGACTAGCGGGGATCCAAGCACAGATACGCAGTATTTT. Its translation is CASSITGTSGDPSTDTQYF.

This chain links TRBV25-1 with TRBJ2-5, with TRBD2 matching over 8 bases. The CDR3 is 17 amino acids. J lost 4 bases, V lost 4 bases, and 14 bases had no gene match. Germline V gene lookup returns CDR1 MGHDK and CDR2 SYGVNS. CDR3 region: CASSGGLGTPQGETQYF. The CDR3 region has the DNA TGTGCCAGCAGTGGGGGACTAGGTACCCCCCAAGGAGAGACCCAGTACTTC.

This chain links TRBV2 with TRBJ2-5; TRBD2 matches at 15 bases. The ends lost 4 bases at V and 4 bases at J; junction bases unmatched: 7. CDR1 SNHLY and CDR2 FYNNEI come from the germline V gene. The CDR3 consists of 17 residues. The chain's CDR3 is CASSGLGTSGRSETQYF. CDR3 coding DNA: TGTGCCAGCAGTGGATTGGGGACTAGCGGGAGGTCAGAGACCCAGTACTTC.

This clonotype was seen a few times. The V and J genes are TRBV28 and TRBJ1-1; 8 bases are shared with TRBD1. The CDR3 is 13 residues long. In germline, CDR1 is MDHEN, CDR2 SYDVKM. V lost 5 bases and J lost 8; bases outside the gene matches: 7. CDR3 residues: CASSTRTGKEAFF. CDR3 DNA sequence: TGTGCCAGCAGTACCCGGACAGGGAAGGAAGCTTTCTTT.